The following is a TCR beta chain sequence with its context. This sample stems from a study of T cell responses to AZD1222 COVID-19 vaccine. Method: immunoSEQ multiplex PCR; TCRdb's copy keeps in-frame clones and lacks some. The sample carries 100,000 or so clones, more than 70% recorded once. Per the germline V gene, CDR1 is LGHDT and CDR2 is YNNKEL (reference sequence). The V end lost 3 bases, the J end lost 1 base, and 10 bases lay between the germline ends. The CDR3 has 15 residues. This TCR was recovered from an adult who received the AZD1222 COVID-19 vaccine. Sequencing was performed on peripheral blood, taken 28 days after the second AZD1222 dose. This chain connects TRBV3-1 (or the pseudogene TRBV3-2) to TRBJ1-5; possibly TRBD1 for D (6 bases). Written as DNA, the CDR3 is TGTGCCAGCAGCCAGGGGGGCAGAAGCAATCAGCCCCAGCATTTT. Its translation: CASSQGGRSNQPQHF.